This T cell receptor (beta chain) emerged from a study of blood T cell repertoires in COVID-19. The V and J ends lost 4 bases and 1 base respectively, with 8 bases between them. Germline assignment: CDR1 LNHDA and CDR2 SQIVND (reference sequence). The CDR3 is 14 amino acids. TCRdb's copy holds only in-frame clones and misses some; the assay was immunoSEQ multiplex PCR. The sample carries hundreds of thousands of clones, approximately 86% recorded once. V usage is TRBV19 and J usage is TRBJ2-1; D ambiguous. This TCR derives from a woman aged 25 to 45 who had recovered from COVID-19. Sequenced material: peripheral blood. CDR3: CASSSQVSYNEQFF. The CDR3 DNA follows: TGTGCCAGTAGTAGTCAGGTTTCCTACAATGAGCAGTTCTTC.